This is a list of T cell receptor beta chains from one sample in a study of beta chain features in type 1 diabetes. Clones were sequenced by immunoSEQ multiplex PCR, and TCRdb holds only the in-frame ones, with some missing. This sample has 160,000 or so clones, with roughly 10% found just once. The specimen sequenced was central memory CD4+ T cells from blood. These receptors all stem from a young woman with type 1 diabetes. The CDR3 runs from the conserved cysteine through the conserved F or W. The D gene is left open where the match is weak. Where a row states a size, it is once, few, many or the class of an expanded clone; other rows omit it.

-	few	TRBV5-6	15	TRBJ2-3	CASSSTGNPTDTQYF	TGTGCCAGCAGCTCCACAGGGAATCCCACAGATACGCAGTATTTT
-	few	TRBV19	15	TRBJ2-1	CASSIRGATSNEQFF	TGTGCCAGTAGTATACGGGGGGCAACGAGCAATGAGCAGTTCTTC
TRBD1	-	TRBV10-3	14	TRBJ1-1	CAISEGQGSTEAFF	TGTGCCATCAGTGAGGGACAGGGGAGCACTGAAGCTTTCTTT
-	few	TRBV6-5	11	TRBJ1-2	CARPTGGGYTF	TGTGCCAGACCGACAGGCGGCGGCTACACCTTC
TRBD2	few	TRBV19	13	TRBJ2-7	CASSMAGELEQYF	TGTGCCAGTAGTATGGCGGGAGAGCTCGAGCAGTACTTC
TRBD1	-	TRBV27	17	TRBJ2-2	CASSLGQGVMVGGELFF	TGTGCCAGCAGTTTAGGGCAGGGGGTAATGGTTGGCGGGGAGCTGTTTTTT
TRBD2	few	TRBV6-5	15	TRBJ2-7	CASSYSLGTSYEQYF	TGTGCCAGCAGTTACTCTCTGGGGACTAGCTACGAGCAGTACTTC
-	-	TRBV11-2	15	TRBJ2-7	CASSLGLVMAYEQYF	TGTGCCAGCAGCTTAGGGCTAGTTATGGCCTACGAGCAGTACTTC
-	-	TRBV7-3	13	TRBJ1-1	CASSYSKNTEAFF	TGTGCCAGCAGCTATTCAAAGAACACTGAAGCTTTCTTT
-	few	TRBV10-3	13	TRBJ2-1	CASGGQVNNEQFF	TGTGCCTCGGGGGGACAGGTGAATAATGAGCAGTTCTTC
-	few	TRBV5-4	14	TRBJ1-2	CASSLVGLGDGYTF	TGTGCCAGCAGCTTGGTGGGCCTAGGGGATGGCTACACCTTC
-	-	TRBV6-5	11	TRBJ2-5	CASSYKQVQYF	TGTGCCAGCAGTTACAAACAGGTCCAGTACTTC
TRBD2	few	TRBV29-1	16	TRBJ2-1	CSVGGYGTSGYNEQFF	TGCAGCGTTGGAGGCTACGGGACTAGCGGTTACAATGAGCAGTTCTTC
-	-	TRBV28	13	TRBJ1-5	CASSPQAPRPQHF	TGTGCCAGCAGTCCACAGGCACCCAGGCCCCAGCATTTT
-	few	TRBV15	13	TRBJ2-7	CATGQGLSYEQYF	TGTGCCACCGGGCAGGGGTTGTCCTACGAGCAGTACTTC
-	-	TRBV5-1	13	TRBJ2-5	CASKFTGQETQYF	TGCGCCAGCAAATTCACGGGCCAAGAGACCCAGTACTTC
-	-	TRBV7-2	15	TRBJ1-5	CASSLAGQLNQPQHF	TGTGCCAGCAGCTTAGCCGGACAGCTAAATCAGCCCCAGCATTTT
-	-	TRBV6-6	13	TRBJ1-4	CASSTGSGEKLFF	TGTGCCAGCAGTACTGGTAGTGGTGAAAAACTGTTTTTT
-	-	TRBV7-9	13	TRBJ1-1	CASSLFLNGEAFF	TGTGCCAGCAGCTTATTCCTGAACGGTGAAGCTTTCTTT
-	few	TRBV27	15	TRBJ2-2	CASSGQVGGTGELFF	TGTGCCAGCAGTGGGCAGGTGGGGGGCACCGGGGAGCTGTTTTTT
TRBD2	few	TRBV5-1	14	TRBJ2-7	CASTKPGLGSEQYF	TGCGCCAGCACCAAACCGGGACTAGGAAGCGAGCAGTACTTC
-	-	TRBV28	16	TRBJ1-1	CASSSSRGSVNTEAFF	TGTGCCAGCAGTTCCTCCCGCGGGTCGGTGAACACTGAAGCTTTCTTT
-	few	TRBV27	15	TRBJ2-7	CASSTAAGATYEQYF	TGTGCCAGCAGTACCGCCGCAGGGGCGACCTACGAGCAGTACTTC
TRBD1	-	TRBV6-5	14	TRBJ2-7	CASSFGQGWYEQYF	TGTGCCAGCAGTTTCGGACAGGGGTGGTACGAGCAGTACTTC
TRBD2	few	TRBV7-6	17	TRBJ2-1	CASSLRTSGSSYNEQFF	TGTGCCAGCAGCTTAAGGACTAGCGGGAGCTCCTACAATGAGCAGTTCTTC
TRBD2	few	TRBV6-1	16	TRBJ2-1	CAISGGTSGKIGEQFF	TGTGCCATCAGTGGGGGGACTAGCGGAAAAATCGGTGAGCAGTTCTTC
TRBD1	-	TRBV18	17	TRBJ2-4	CASSPGQIRVAKNIQYF	TGTGCCAGCTCACCGGGACAGATACGAGTAGCCAAAAACATTCAGTACTTC
TRBD1	-	TRBV11-3	15	TRBJ2-1	CASTQQGVRDNEQFF	TGTGCCAGCACCCAACAGGGGGTTCGGGACAATGAGCAGTTCTTC
TRBD1	-	TRBV7-9	14	TRBJ2-7	CASSSQGASYEQYF	TGTGCCAGCAGCTCACAGGGGGCCTCCTACGAGCAGTACTTC
TRBD1	-	TRBV7-9	15	TRBJ2-3	CASSLSGQRTDTQYF	TGTGCCAGCAGCTTATCGGGACAGCGCACAGATACGCAGTATTTT
-	few	TRBV12-5	16	TRBJ2-1	CASGLFQGHDYNEQFF	TGTGCTAGTGGTTTGTTTCAGGGCCATGACTACAATGAGCAGTTCTTC
-	few	TRBV5-1	15	TRBJ2-6	CASSFSRSGANVLTF	TGCGCCAGCAGCTTCTCGAGATCTGGGGCCAACGTCCTGACTTTC
-	few	TRBV11-2	15	TRBJ2-7	CASSLGLGSDYEQYF	TGTGCCAGCAGCTTAGGCCTAGGTTCTGACTACGAGCAGTACTTC
TRBD2	-	TRBV5-6	13	TRBJ2-7	CATASGRSYEQYF	TGTGCCACCGCTAGCGGGAGATCCTACGAGCAGTACTTC
-	few	TRBV27	13	TRBJ2-2	CASSLQATGELFF	TGTGCCAGCAGCCTTCAGGCCACCGGGGAGCTGTTTTTT
-	few	TRBV28	11	TRBJ2-7	CASGQLYEQYF	TGTGCCAGCGGGCAGCTGTACGAGCAGTACTTC
-	-	TRBV5-1	14	TRBJ2-3	CASSSGQTEDTQYF	TGCGCCAGCAGCTCCGGACAGACGGAGGATACGCAGTATTTT
TRBD2	-	TRBV7-2	15	TRBJ2-3	CASSGRSRELDTQYF	TGTGCCAGCAGCGGGAGATCGCGGGAGCTGGATACGCAGTATTTT
-	few	TRBV9	11	TRBJ1-2	CASSANSGYTF	TGTGCCAGCAGCGCGAACTCAGGCTACACCTTC
-	-	TRBV5-1	13	TRBJ1-1	CASSWEGNTEAFF	TGCGCCAGCAGCTGGGAGGGGAACACTGAAGCTTTCTTT
-	few	TRBV7-9	17	TRBJ2-1	CASSSLVGTSFSNEQFF	TGTGCCAGCAGCTCACTAGTCGGGACTTCCTTCTCAAATGAGCAGTTCTTC
-	few	TRBV18	12	TRBJ1-2	CASSPAGYGYTF	TGTGCCAGCTCACCCGCGGGCTATGGCTACACCTTC
TRBD1	few	TRBV11-2	14	TRBJ1-2	CASSLGTANYGYTF	TGTGCCAGCAGTCTCGGGACAGCTAACTATGGCTACACCTTC
TRBD1	-	TRBV18	15	TRBJ1-5	CASSPRTGDVQPQHF	TGTGCCAGCTCACCACGGACAGGGGACGTTCAGCCCCAGCATTTT
-	few	TRBV28	12	TRBJ1-1	CASSPLSTEAFF	TGTGCCAGCAGCCCCCTAAGTACTGAAGCTTTCTTT
-	-	TRBV4-1	14	TRBJ2-3	CASSQDRDTDTQYF	TGCGCCAGCAGCCAAGACAGGGACACAGATACGCAGTATTTT
-	few	TRBV5-1	17	TRBJ1-5	CASSWGKGQNSNQPQHF	TGCGCCAGCAGCTGGGGGAAGGGACAAAATAGCAATCAGCCCCAGCATTTT
TRBD2	-	TRBV9	14	TRBJ2-7	CASSVLTSGTEQYF	TGTGCCAGCAGCGTATTAACTAGCGGGACAGAGCAGTACTTC
-	few	TRBV18	13	TRBJ2-7	CASSRDSNYEQYF	TGTGCCAGCTCACGGGACTCCAACTACGAGCAGTACTTC
-	-	TRBV2	13	TRBJ2-1	CASSGGDSNEQFF	TGTGCCAGCAGTGGCGGGGACTCCAATGAGCAGTTCTTC
-	-	TRBV7-8	14	TRBJ2-7	CASSLVGQPYEQYF	TGTGCCAGCAGCTTAGTTGGGCAGCCCTACGAGCAGTACTTC
TRBD1	few	TRBV11-2	15	TRBJ2-7	CASSLRTGIGYEQYF	TGTGCCAGCAGCTTAAGGACAGGGATTGGCTACGAGCAGTACTTC
TRBD1	few	TRBV28	15	TRBJ1-2	CASSLLSTGRADYTF	TGTGCCAGCAGTCTCCTATCGACAGGGAGAGCTGACTACACCTTC
-	-	TRBV28	11	TRBJ1-2	CASSLSEGYTF	TGTGCCAGCAGCTTATCGGAGGGCTACACCTTC
-	few	TRBV7-9	13	TRBJ1-1	CATVGGVNTEAFF	TGTGCCACCGTAGGGGGGGTGAACACTGAAGCTTTCTTT
TRBD1	-	TRBV15	13	TRBJ1-2	CATGTGGDYGYTF	TGTGCCACCGGGACAGGGGGCGACTATGGCTACACCTTC
TRBD1	few	TRBV2	13	TRBJ1-2	CASSGDRANGYTF	TGTGCCAGCAGTGGGGACAGGGCCAATGGCTACACCTTC
-	few	TRBV7-2	14	TRBJ1-5	CASSLGPDNQPQHF	TGTGCCAGCAGCTTAGGGCCAGACAATCAGCCCCAGCATTTT
TRBD1	many	TRBV30	12	TRBJ1-2	CACRTGLEGYTF	TGTGCCTGTCGGACAGGGCTTGAAGGCTACACCTTC
TRBD1	-	TRBV6-5	16	TRBJ1-2	CASSFEPDRGGYGYTF	TGTGCCAGCAGTTTCGAACCCGACAGGGGTGGCTATGGCTACACCTTC